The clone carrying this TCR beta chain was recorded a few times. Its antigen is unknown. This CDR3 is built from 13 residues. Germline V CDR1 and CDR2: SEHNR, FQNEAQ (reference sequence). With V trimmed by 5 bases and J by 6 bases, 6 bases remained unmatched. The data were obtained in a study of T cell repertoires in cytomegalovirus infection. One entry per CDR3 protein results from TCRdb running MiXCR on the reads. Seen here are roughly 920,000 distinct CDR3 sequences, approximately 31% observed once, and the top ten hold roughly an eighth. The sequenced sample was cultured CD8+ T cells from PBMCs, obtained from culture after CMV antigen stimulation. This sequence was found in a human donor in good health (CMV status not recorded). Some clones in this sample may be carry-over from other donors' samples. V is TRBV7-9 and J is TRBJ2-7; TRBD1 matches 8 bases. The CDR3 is CASSQGAGGEQYF. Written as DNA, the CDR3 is TGTGCCAGCAGCCAGGGGGCAGGGGGCGAGCAGTACTTC.